The 28 T cell receptor beta chains below were found in one sample sequenced in a study of blood T cells in healthy people across ages. The authors ran a second PCR of 7 to 11 cycles using a sample-barcoded 5' primer and a J-beta primer mix. TCRdb re-analysed the 5' RACE reads in MiXCR, keeping a single row per CDR3 protein. The sample includes approximately 2,000,000 distinct CDR3 sequences, about 39% of them seen just once. Sequenced: blood. These receptors came from a human donor in good health.

This clonotype was recorded a few times. The chain carries TRBV25-1 and TRBJ2-1; TRBD2 is a possible D gene (5 bases). The germline CDR1 and CDR2 sequences are MGHDK and SYGVNS. The CDR3 has 11 residues. Trimming removed 6 bases from V and 9 bases from J, with 9 bases in between. The DNA for the CDR3 is TGTGCCAGCAGCGGGATGCTTGAGCAGTTCTTC. It is translated as CASSGMLEQFF.

The table lists this clonotype with a few counts. J is TRBJ2-7 and V is TRBV5-5; D gene ambiguous. CDR1 and CDR2 from the germline V gene are SGHKS and YYEKEE (reference sequence). The CDR3 is 14 residues long. V was shortened by 1 base and J by 0 bases, with 8 bases between the two germline ends. CDR3 region: CASSLRLSSYEQYF. The CDR3 region has the DNA TGTGCCAGCAGCTTGCGGTTAAGCTCCTACGAGCAGTACTTC.

The chain couples TRBV6-1 to TRBJ1-4; 8 bases match TRBD1. Trimming at V came to 9 bases and at J to 3 bases, leaving 15 bases not matched to a gene. CDR1 MNHNS and CDR2 SASEGT come from the germline V gene. There are 17 residues in the CDR3. The CDR3 region has the DNA TGTGCCAGTGGGGGGACAGGACCGCCCCGGGCTAATGAAAAACTGTTTTTT. Its translation is CASGGTGPPRANEKLFF.

On this clonotype itself: A read error may account for a junction end that differs from germline. The rearrangement uses TRBV6-2 or TRBV6-3 and TRBJ1-2; 7 bases fit TRBD1. The germline V gene has CDR1 MNHEY and CDR2 SVGEGT. This CDR3 is 15 amino acids long. This chain's CDR3 is CASSYEGAQVYGCTF. CDR3 nucleotides: TGTGCCAGCAGTTACGAGGGGGCGCAGGTCTATGGCTGCACCTTC.

The chain carries TRBV9 and TRBJ2-1, with a weak D call TRBD1 (5 bases). Germline CDR1 reads SGDLS; CDR2 reads YYNGEE. V dropped 4 bases and J dropped 4 bases, with 12 bases sitting between them. The CDR3 is 14 amino acids. This chain's CDR3 is CASSPFRQYNEQFF. Here the CDR3 DNA reads TGTGCCAGCAGCCCGTTTAGACAGTACAATGAGCAGTTCTTC.

V and J are TRBV4-1 and TRBJ2-3; perhaps TRBD1 as D (6 bases). V was cut by 11 bases and J by 0 bases, with 21 bases left in between. The CDR3 sequence is 16 residues long. CDR1 is MGHRA and CDR2 is YSYEKL in the germline V gene. Here the CDR3 reads CAGQDRPAPSTDTQYF. DNA of the CDR3: TGCGCCGGTCAGGACAGACCTGCGCCTAGCACAGATACGCAGTATTTT.

This clonotype occurred many times. The chain recombines TRBV5-6 with TRBJ1-2; no definite D call. This CDR3 contains 12 residues. Per germline, CDR1 SGHDT and CDR2 YYEEEE. V lost 5 bases and J 2 bases, leaving 7 bases between the germline ends. The CDR3 reads CASSSLNYGYTF. Here the CDR3 DNA reads TGTGCCAGCAGTTCCTTAAACTATGGCTACACCTTC.

V usage is TRBV5-1 and J usage is TRBJ1-6; D may be TRBD1 (6 bases). The CDR3 is 16 residues long. Deletions cut 1 base from V and 7 bases from J, with 15 bases between. From germline, CDR1 is SGHRS and CDR2 YFSETQ. Written as DNA, the CDR3 is TGCGCCAGCAGCTTGACAGGGATCAATGTCAATTCACCCCTCCACTTT. Its protein product is CASSLTGINVNSPLHF.

This clonotype has only one observation. A much more abundant neighbour one base away suggests this may be a read error. This chain connects TRBV11-2 to TRBJ2-3, with D perhaps matching TRBD1 or TRBD2 (6 bases each). The germline gives CDR1 SGHAT, CDR2 FQNNGV. The CDR3 runs 13 residues. CDR3 nucleotides: TGTGCCAGCAGCTTCCCGGGGGCAGATACGCGGTATTTT. It specifies CASSFPGADTRYF.

The chain combines TRBV29-1 with TRBJ1-1; the D gene is possibly TRBD1 (6 bases). In germline, CDR1 is SQVTM, CDR2 ANQGSEA. The CDR3 length is 14 residues. The V gene lost 4 bases and the J gene lost 8 bases, with 20 bases spanning the gap. CDR3 in amino acids: CSVAVMSGHQEAFF. CDR3 nucleotides: TGCAGCGTTGCGGTTATGTCGGGACACCAGGAAGCTTTCTTT.

The rearrangement uses TRBV20-1 and TRBJ1-2; possible D gene TRBD1, 6 bases. The V end lost 0 bases, the J end lost 4 bases, and 9 bases lay between the germline ends. Germline lookup yields CDR1 DFQATT and CDR2 SNEGSKA (reference sequence). This CDR3 contains 13 residues. The CDR3 bases are TGCAGTGCTAGAGAGGGGGCCGCCTATGGCTACACCTTC. Its translation: CSAREGAAYGYTF.

The chain recombines TRBV11-2 with TRBJ1-4; 7 nucleotides line up with TRBD1. With 3 bases clipped from V and 0 bases from J, the junction kept 19 bases outside the gene matches. Germline V gives CDR1 SGHAT, CDR2 FQNNGV. The CDR3 sequence is 21 residues long. CDR3 amino acids: CASSFLAERQGPNATNEKLFF. Written as DNA, the CDR3 is TGTGCCAGCAGCTTCCTGGCGGAACGACAGGGACCGAATGCAACTAATGAAAAACTGTTTTTT.

This clonotype was observed a handful of times. The chain recombines TRBV5-4 with TRBJ2-1; TRBD2 agrees at 7 bases. This CDR3 contains 18 residues. CDR1 SGHNT and CDR2 YYREEE come from the germline V gene (reference sequence). V shed 4 bases, J shed 5 bases, and the junction held 18 bases outside the gene matches. The DNA for the CDR3 is TGTGCCAGCAGCGGGGTAGATTCCCGGGGAGGGTCTGACAATGAGCAGTTCTTC. This codes for CASSGVDSRGGSDNEQFF.

Only one count was recorded for this clonotype. A junction end diverges from the germline sequence, so it may reflect a read error. The chain links TRBV10-3 to TRBJ2-3; D is tentatively TRBD1 or TRBD2 (5 bases each). CDR1 is ENHRY, CDR2 SYGVKD, per germline. CDR3 length: 14 amino acids. The CDR3 DNA is TGCGCCATCAGTGACCGGGGACGCACAGATACGCAGTATTTT. Translation gives CAISDRGRTDTQYF.

The rearrangement links TRBV7-2 to TRBJ2-1; TRBD2 matches at 8 bases. Germline CDR1 and CDR2: SGHTA and FQGNSA. Trimming at V came to 2 bases and at J to 8 bases, leaving 17 bases not matched to a gene. CDR3 length equals 18 residues. CDR3 sequence reads: CASSLFRGVSGVWDEQFF. CDR3 in DNA: TGTGCCAGCAGCTTATTTAGAGGGGTTAGCGGGGTTTGGGATGAGCAGTTCTTC.

This clonotype was counted only a few times. The genes are TRBV15 and TRBJ2-1, with D unclear. The CDR3 runs to 12 residues. Germline V lookup: CDR1 LNHNV, CDR2 YYDKDF (reference sequence). V lost 4 bases and J lost 6, with 7 bases in between. CDR3 bases: TGTGCCACCAGCAAACAGTTCAATGAGCAGTTCTTC. This translates into CATSKQFNEQFF.

This rearrangement joins TRBV28 to TRBJ2-7; possibly TRBD1 for D (6 bases). Germline V lookup: CDR1 MDHEN, CDR2 SYDVKM. The V gene lost 6 bases and the J gene lost 6 bases, with 15 bases spanning the gap. The CDR3 contains 13 residues. CDR3 amino acids: CASSSTGHAEQYF. Here the CDR3 DNA reads TGTGCCAGCAGCTCCACAGGGCACGCCGAGCAGTACTTC.

In this sample, this clonotype turned up a few times. The chain links TRBV4-2 to TRBJ1-1; D unclear. This CDR3 has 11 amino acids. Trimming cost V 0 bases and J 7 bases, with 3 bases left between them. Germline loops: CDR1 LGHNA, CDR2 YNFKEQ. CDR3 residues: CASSQDSEAFF. The DNA for the CDR3 is TGTGCCAGCAGCCAAGACAGTGAAGCTTTCTTT.

The chain uses TRBV6-5 and TRBJ2-1; D is possibly TRBD2 (5 bases). The V end was cut by 2 bases, the J end by 4 bases, with 15 bases between. This CDR3 comprises 16 residues. The germline V gene has CDR1 MNHEY and CDR2 SVGAGI. Here the CDR3 reads CASSYIGLPAYNEQFF. The CDR3 DNA follows: TGTGCCAGCAGTTACATCGGACTCCCAGCATACAATGAGCAGTTCTTC.

The rearrangement joins TRBV28 to TRBJ2-1; D ambiguous. Trimming shortened V by 4 bases and J by 4 bases, and 17 bases separated the two germline ends. This CDR3 contains 16 residues. In germline, CDR1 is MDHEN, CDR2 SYDVKM. CDR3 region: CASSSPPGEEYNEQFF. For the CDR3, the DNA is TGTGCCAGCAGTTCCCCCCCAGGAGAGGAGTACAATGAGCAGTTCTTC.

This clonotype was seen once. The gene calls are TRBV4-1 and TRBJ1-1, with D possibly being TRBD1 (5 bases). The V and J ends lost 2 bases and 4 bases respectively, with 20 bases between them. Germline CDR1 is MGHRA and CDR2 is YSYEKL. The CDR3 consists of 17 residues. The CDR3: CASSQRLRGADLTEAFF. The CDR3 nucleotides read TGCGCCAGCAGCCAAAGACTAAGGGGTGCCGATCTCACTGAAGCTTTCTTT.

In its sample, this clonotype was seen a few times. The CDR3 is CASSQLSLSGSYNEQFF. CDR3 DNA: TGTGCCAGCAGCCAACTATCCCTTAGCGGCTCCTACAATGAGCAGTTCTTC. The gene calls are TRBV4-2 and TRBJ2-1; tentative D call: TRBD2 (6 bases). This CDR3 contains 17 residues. V shed 2 bases and J shed 0 bases, with 14 bases lying between them. Germline lookup yields CDR1 LGHNA and CDR2 YNFKEQ.

This clonotype was counted once. The chain is built from TRBV24-1 and TRBJ2-1; 8 bases match TRBD2. The CDR3 loop spans 16 amino acids. After removal of 4 bases from V and 7 bases from J, the junction contained 11 bases not matched to a gene. CDR1 and CDR2 (germline): KGHDR, SFDVKD. The CDR3 sequence is CATSDPRRTSLNEQFF. For the CDR3, the DNA is TGTGCCACCAGTGACCCCCGTCGGACTAGCCTTAATGAGCAGTTCTTC.

This clonotype was seen only a few times. The J gene is TRBJ2-3, the V gene TRBV15, with 10 bases lining up with TRBD2. J gave up 5 bases and V 6 bases, and 8 bases lay outside the gene matches. There are 15 residues in the CDR3. Looked up from germline, CDR1 is LNHNV and CDR2 is YYDKDF (reference sequence). CDR3 in amino acids: CATSFQRGGGDTQYF. Written as DNA, the CDR3 is TGTGCCACCAGTTTCCAGCGGGGGGGCGGAGATACGCAGTATTTT. Variable domain in full (rest from reference TRBV15 and TRBJ2-3): DAMVIQNPRYQVTQFGKPVTLSCSQTLNHNVMYWYQQKSSQAPKLLFHYYDKDFNNEADTPDNFQSRRPNTSFCFLDIRSPGLGDTAMYLCATSFQRGGGDTQYFGPGTRLTVL.

The rearrangement joins TRBV6-2 or TRBV6-3 to TRBJ2-5, with TRBD1 identical over 7 bases. Trimming at V came to 10 bases and at J to 5 bases, leaving 10 bases not matched to a gene. The CDR3 is made up of 13 amino acids. The germline V gene has CDR1 MNHEY and CDR2 SVGEGT. Written as DNA, the CDR3 is TGTGCCATAAACAGGGGAACGATCGAGACCCAGTACTTC. Residues: CAINRGTIETQYF.

The chain employs TRBV20-1 and TRBJ2-3; D is undetermined. Trimming removed 0 bases from V and 6 bases from J, with 10 bases in between. Germline CDR1 reads DFQATT; CDR2 reads SNEGSKA (reference sequence). The CDR3 has 13 residues. The CDR3 region has the DNA TGCAGTGCTAGAGAGACCCTTCTCGATACGCAGTATTTT. This codes for CSARETLLDTQYF.

This chain uses TRBV30 with TRBJ2-7; 7 bases map to TRBD2. Trimming took 6 bases from V and 11 from J; bases not matched to a gene: 7. This CDR3 contains 10 residues. CDR1 GTSNPN and CDR2 SVGIG come from the germline V gene (reference sequence). The CDR3 nucleotides are TGTGCCTGTGGGGGAGGGGTGAAGTACTTC. This translates into CACGGGVKYF. Supplemented by reference TRBV30 and TRBJ2-7, the full variable domain reads SQTIHQWPATLVQPVGSPLSLECTVEGTSNPNLYWYRQAAGRGLQLLFYSVGIGQISSEVPQNLSASRPQDRQFILSSKKLLLSDSGFYLCACGGGVKYFGPGTRLTVT.

This rearrangement joins TRBV7-8 to TRBJ2-5, with D unclear. The better agreement between TRBJ2-7 and the DNA end casts doubt on the J call. The CDR3 runs to 15 residues. Germline CDR1 is SGHVS and CDR2 is FQNEAQ. DNA of the CDR3: TGTGCCAGCAGCCCCAGGTTCGATGGCTCGGTCGAGCAGTACTTC. Its protein is CASSPRFDGSVEQYF.